This TCR beta chain was recovered during a study of cytomegalovirus exposure and HLA in healthy donors. Regarding this clone: Its antigen remains unidentified.

Germline CDR1 and CDR2: SGDLS and YYNGEE. Trimming shortened V by 0 bases and J by 7 bases, and 5 bases separated the two germline ends. This CDR3 is built from 12 residues. Study results and caveats: In a later analysis, HLA-associated beta chains showed higher expansion and lower generation probabilities than comparable chains. Relative to the roughly 700-donor mean, N-insertions were reportedly fewer in an Asian-associated ancestry cluster in a later analysis. Data from an earlier analysis indicated that most TCR beta V segments were productive either about 87% or about 30% of the time.

PCR primers comprised 60 Vbeta and 13 Jbeta primers. Profiling relied on immunoSEQ multiplex PCR, and the TCRdb table lists in-frame clones only, not all of them. This sample's table has 150,000 to 200,000 clones. The clonotype comes from a man aged 25 to 40 in good health and CMV-seronegative. The sequenced sample was PBMCs. The chain uses TRBV9 and TRBJ2-1; D not resolved. In DNA, the CDR3 is TGTGCCAGCAGCGTAGTGAGGAATGAGCAGTTCTTC. Protein product: CASSVVRNEQFF.